The 27 T cell receptor beta chains presented below share a single source sample, sequenced in a study of cytomegalovirus exposure and HLA in healthy donors. 13 Jbeta primers and 60 Vbeta primers were used for the PCR. Libraries were prepared by immunoSEQ multiplex PCR; TCRdb keeps only in-frame clonotypes and omits some of them. Among roughly 100,000 clones listed, over 65% were seen once. Sequencing input: PBMCs. Every receptor here comes from a female donor in good health and CMV-seropositive.

The V call is TRBV7-9, the J call TRBJ1-2, with D tentatively TRBD1 (5 bases). The ends were cut back, 5 bases at V and 1 base at J, with 11 bases in the middle. CDR1 SEHNR and CDR2 FQNEAQ come from the germline V gene (reference sequence). This CDR3 is 14 amino acids long. The DNA of the CDR3 is TGTGCCAGCAGCCTTGGGGGGGTTAACTATGGCTACACCTTC. It translates to CASSLGGVNYGYTF.

The chain links TRBV7-8 to TRBJ1-3, with 7 nucleotides matching TRBD1. Losses at the gene ends were 0 bases for V and 1 base for J; bases not matched to a gene: 0. The CDR3 has 15 residues. In germline, CDR1 is SGHVS, CDR2 FQNEAQ. CDR3 bases: TGTGCCAGCAGCTTAGCGACAGGGTCTGGAAACACCATATATTTT. As protein: CASSLATGSGNTIYF.

This clone was found a few times. The chain joins TRBV28 to TRBJ2-7; D remains unclear. In germline, CDR1 is MDHEN, CDR2 SYDVKM. The CDR3 spans 13 residues. The V end was cut by 5 bases, the J end by 0 bases, with 8 bases between. CDR3 region: CASSPSDSYEQYF. CDR3 sequence (DNA): TGTGCCAGCAGTCCCAGCGACTCCTACGAGCAGTACTTC.

The chain employs TRBV4-1 and TRBJ2-1, with TRBD2 identical over 8 bases. The CDR3 is 17 residues long. The V and J ends lost 1 base and 7 bases, in that order; junction bases with no gene match: 12. Germline CDR1 MGHRA, CDR2 YSYEKL. CDR3 nucleotide sequence: TGCGCCAGCAGCCAAGCGACGGTGCGGGGGGTAACAAATGAGCAGTTCTTC. Translating it yields CASSQATVRGVTNEQFF.

The chain employs TRBV28 and TRBJ2-7; 9 bases line up with TRBD1. CDR1 MDHEN and CDR2 SYDVKM come from the germline V gene. Trimming at V came to 7 bases and at J to 3 bases, leaving 10 bases not matched to a gene. This CDR3 comprises 15 residues. CDR3 loop: CASTAPGTGIYEQYF. The CDR3 DNA reads TGTGCCAGCACCGCCCCGGGGACAGGGATCTACGAGCAGTACTTC.

The chain is built from TRBV10-1 and TRBJ2-1; 10 bases are shared with TRBD2. Looked up from germline, CDR1 is WNHNN and CDR2 is SYGVQD (reference sequence). J was trimmed by 2 bases and V by 5 bases; bases with no gene match: 0. This CDR3 comprises 14 residues. The CDR3: CASSLAGAYNEQFF. DNA of the CDR3: TGCGCCAGCAGTCTAGCGGGAGCCTACAATGAGCAGTTCTTC.

The chain combines TRBV5-8 with TRBJ2-5; 7 bases agree with TRBD1. With 4 bases clipped from V and 1 base from J, the junction kept 10 bases outside the gene matches. From germline, CDR1 is SGHTS and CDR2 YDEGEE. This CDR3 is 16 amino acids long. The CDR3 region has the DNA TGTGCCAGCAGCGCCGGACAGGCAAGCCGCCAAGAGACCCAGTACTTC. This codes for CASSAGQASRQETQYF.

This chain joins TRBV11-1 and TRBJ1-1, with 8 bases that match TRBD1. Germline CDR1 and CDR2: SGHAT and FQDESV (reference sequence). The J segment lost 4 bases and the V segment lost 1 base, leaving 2 bases of the junction unmatched. The CDR3 is 14 residues long. CDR3 in amino acids: CASSLGQGSTEAFF. CDR3 DNA: TGTGCCAGCAGCTTAGGACAGGGGAGCACTGAAGCTTTCTTT.

The chain carries TRBV4-1 and TRBJ2-7; TRBD1 matches 7 bases. Trimming cost V 5 bases and J 0 bases; bases outside gene matches: 7. CDR1 MGHRA and CDR2 YSYEKL come from the germline V gene. There are 15 residues in the CDR3. The CDR3 DNA follows: TGCGCCAGCAGCGGCCGGGACAGCAGCTCCTACGAGCAGTACTTC. Translating gives CASSGRDSSSYEQYF.

The chain couples TRBV7-2 to TRBJ2-5; D possibly corresponds to TRBD2 (6 bases). Germline V gene lookup returns CDR1 SGHTA and CDR2 FQGNSA. V gave up 5 bases and J gave up 2 bases, with 24 bases separating them. The CDR3 is 18 amino acids. In DNA, the CDR3 is TGTGCCAGCAGCACCACATCCGTCCTAGCGTTCAGTCAAGAGACCCAGTACTTC. Translating it yields CASSTTSVLAFSQETQYF.

The chain links TRBV6-1 to TRBJ2-1; 13 positions match TRBD2. V was pared by 5 bases and J by 7 bases, with 5 bases of the junction left unmatched. CDR3 length: 15 amino acids. The V gene's germline CDR1 is MNHNS and CDR2 SASEGT. CDR3 bases: TGTGCCAGCAGTACTGGGACTAGCGGGGTAAATGAGCAGTTCTTC. It specifies CASSTGTSGVNEQFF.

V usage is TRBV5-1 and J usage is TRBJ2-5; TRBD2 is a possible D gene (7 bases). Germline V gene data show CDR1 as SGHRS and CDR2 as YFSETQ. The CDR3 has 14 amino acids. V was pared by 0 bases and J by 4 bases, with 10 bases between. The DNA for the CDR3 is TGCGCCAGCAGCTTGGAGGGAGGGGGAGAGACCCAGTACTTC. This codes for CASSLEGGGETQYF.

The rearrangement joins TRBV7-3 to TRBJ1-4, with a possible D match to TRBD1 (5 bases). V lost 1 base and J 2 bases, leaving 17 bases between the germline ends. From germline, CDR1 is SGHTA and CDR2 FQGTGA. This CDR3 spans 18 amino acids. The CDR3 DNA is TGTGCCAGCAGCTTAAGGGGCCTACGATGCGTCACTAATGAAAAACTGTTTTTT. Its translation: CASSLRGLRCVTNEKLFF.

The rearrangement links TRBV19 to TRBJ2-1; 14 bases are a match to TRBD2. This CDR3 has 16 residues. J lost 9 bases, V lost 7 bases, and 11 bases had no gene match. Germline lookup yields CDR1 LNHDA and CDR2 SQIVND (reference sequence). In DNA form, the CDR3 reads TGTGCCAGTACCGTGGGACTAGCGGGAGTCGGTGTTGAGCAGTTCTTC. This sequence encodes CASTVGLAGVGVEQFF.

In DNA form, the CDR3 reads TGTGCCAGCAGCTTAACGACTAGCGGGCGATCCTACGAGCAGTACTTC. Translating it yields CASSLTTSGRSYEQYF. V usage is TRBV7-6 and J usage is TRBJ2-7; TRBD2 matches at 10 bases. This CDR3 is 16 amino acids long. J lost 1 base, V lost 2 bases, and 5 bases had no gene match. The germline V gene has CDR1 SGHVS and CDR2 FNYEAQ.

A word on this clone: Germline is not matched at one junction end, which may reflect a read error. The gene calls are TRBV29-1 and TRBJ1-1; 7 bases fit TRBD1. There are 14 residues in the CDR3. The germline V gene has CDR1 SQVTM and CDR2 ANQGSEA. The CDR3 DNA follows: TGCAGCGCTGAAGGCCGACAGGGCTACACTGAAGCTTTCTTT. Amino acids: CSAEGRQGYTEAFF.

The chain recombines TRBV9 with TRBJ2-7; 9 bases are shared with TRBD1. The CDR3 loop spans 15 amino acids. Germline trimming cut 0 bases from V and 4 bases from J; bases unmatched to any gene: 5. Germline CDR1 SGDLS, CDR2 YYNGEE. The CDR3 nucleotides are TGTGCCAGCAGCGTAGCCGGACAGGGGCCGTACGAGCAGTACTTC. Residues: CASSVAGQGPYEQYF. The whole variable domain, filled in from reference TRBV9 and TRBJ2-7, reads DSGVTQTPKHLITATGQRVTLRCSPRSGDLSVYWYQQSLDQGLQFLIQYYNGEERAKGNILERFSAQQFPDLHSELNLSSLELGDSALYFCASSVAGQGPYEQYFGPGTRLTVT.

The chain joins TRBV14 to TRBJ1-1; 8 nucleotides line up with TRBD1. The J segment lost 3 bases and the V segment lost 10 bases, leaving 19 bases of the junction unmatched. This CDR3 is built from 17 residues. The germline CDR1 and CDR2 sequences are SGHDN and FVKESK. This chain's CDR3 is CANPPKRTGSLDTEAFF. DNA of the CDR3: TGTGCCAACCCCCCAAAAAGGACAGGGTCTCTCGACACTGAAGCTTTCTTT. The whole variable domain, filled in from reference TRBV14 and TRBJ1-1, reads EAGVTQFPSHSVIEKGQTVTLRCDPISGHDNLYWYRRVMGKEIKFLLHFVKESKQDESGMPNNRFLAERTGGTYSTLKVQPAELEDSGVYFCANPPKRTGSLDTEAFFGQGTRLTVV.

As to this clone: The same CDR3 arises from other DNA sequences in this sample as well. The CDR3 DNA follows: TGTGCCAGCAGCTACAAATCGTGGACGGGGGGACAATACGAGCAGTACTTC. It codes for CASSYKSWTGGQYEQYF. The chain carries TRBV13 and TRBJ2-7; TRBD2 might be the D (7 bases). CDR3 size: 17 residues. The germline V and J ends were trimmed by 4 bases and 4 bases, with 23 bases remaining between them. CDR1 is PRHDT and CDR2 is FYEKMQ in the germline V gene (reference sequence).

This sequence joins TRBV6-5 and TRBJ2-7, with TRBD2 matching over 12 bases. The CDR3 has 15 amino acids. J lost 6 bases, V lost 3 bases, and 6 bases had no gene match. Germline V gene data show CDR1 as MNHEY and CDR2 as SVGAGI. The CDR3 spells CASSYTLAGGLEQYF. For the CDR3, the DNA is TGTGCCAGCAGTTATACACTAGCGGGAGGTCTCGAGCAGTACTTC.

The chain links TRBV28 to TRBJ2-5; 14 bases align to TRBD2. Germline trimming cut 7 bases from V and 5 bases from J; bases unmatched to any gene: 6. Germline V gene lookup returns CDR1 MDHEN and CDR2 SYDVKM. The CDR3 extends over 15 amino acids. CDR3 amino acids: CASTRLAGGAETQYF. The CDR3, as DNA: TGTGCCAGCACTCGACTAGCGGGAGGGGCGGAGACCCAGTACTTC.

This clone has a single count. The chain is built from TRBV6-4 and TRBJ1-5, with TRBD1 matching 12 bases. Germline lookup yields CDR1 MRHNA and CDR2 SNTAGT. The CDR3 contains 16 residues. V dropped 5 bases and J dropped 5; count of bases not matched to a gene: 7. The CDR3 sequence: CASSPAGTGGDQPQHF. CDR3 in DNA: TGTGCCAGCAGTCCCGCCGGGACAGGGGGCGATCAGCCCCAGCATTTT.

This chain joins TRBV11-2 and TRBJ2-7, with D perhaps TRBD2 (5 bases). The germline gives CDR1 SGHAT, CDR2 FQNNGV. There are 16 residues in the CDR3. V was shortened by 3 bases and J by 3 bases, with 18 bases between the two germline ends. The CDR3 DNA reads as TGTGCCAGCAGCTTGCAGGTCTGGACTCACATCTACGAGCAGTACTTC. Its protein product is CASSLQVWTHIYEQYF.

On this clone: A much larger clone sits a single nucleotide away, making a read error possible. V gene TRBV13 combines with J gene TRBJ2-7; D is undetermined. V was trimmed by 5 bases and J by 1 base, leaving 3 bases between them. Germline values: CDR1 PRHDT, CDR2 FYEKMQ (reference sequence). The CDR3 sequence is 11 residues long. In DNA, the CDR3 is TGTGCCAGCAGCCTTTCCTACGAGCAGTACTTC. It translates to CASSLSYEQYF.

This clone was recorded only once. The chain carries TRBV5-4 and TRBJ1-1; 12 positions match TRBD1. The CDR3 totals 15 residues. V trimming: 6 bases; J trimming: 5 bases; junction bases outside the gene matches: 8. Germline V gene lookup returns CDR1 SGHNT and CDR2 YYREEE (reference sequence). CDR3 in DNA: TGTGCCAGCACCCGGGACAGGGGGCCGGTAACTGAAGCTTTCTTT. Residues: CASTRDRGPVTEAFF.

Written as DNA, the CDR3 is TGTGCCAGCAGCTTGGGGACAGGGGTCAACGAGCAGTACTTC. Translation gives CASSLGTGVNEQYF. The chain has TRBV7-2 and TRBJ2-7, with 10 positions matching TRBD1. CDR1 and CDR2 (germline): SGHTA, FQGNSA. V dropped 3 bases and J dropped 5; count of bases not matched to a gene: 4. This CDR3 has 14 residues.

The chain employs TRBV7-9 and TRBJ1-6; perhaps TRBD1 as D (6 bases). Trimming removed 2 bases at V and 8 bases at J, with 13 bases between. CDR3 length: 15 amino acids. CDR1 is SEHNR, CDR2 FQNEAQ, per germline (reference sequence). In DNA form, the CDR3 reads TGTGCCAGCAGCTTAAGGGGGAGCGGGGATTCACCCCTCCACTTT. This sequence encodes CASSLRGSGDSPLHF.